The 9 T cell receptor beta chains below were found in one sample sequenced in a study of OX40 agonist ivuxolimab in advanced cancers. Receptor libraries were prepared by the immunoSEQ multiplex PCR assay. This is the immuneACCESS table as TCRdb keeps it, with only in-frame sequences that have V and J called. A part of the clones is gone; compared with another copy, unresolved V genes explain less than half, and the rest is unexplained. For this sample there are approximately 80,000 clones; roughly 87% appear just once. Roughly 0.17% of the sample lies in the top ten. The source material was CD4+ or CD8+ T cells sorted from blood, sampled in a trial of the OX40 agonist ivuxolimab. The receptors were sampled from an adult with an advanced solid tumor such as melanoma, head and neck, liver or kidney cancer.

The gene calls are TRBV19 and TRBJ2-7; D is undetermined. V gave up 1 base and J gave up 0 bases, with 7 bases separating them. The CDR3 runs 14 residues. Germline loops: CDR1 LNHDA, CDR2 SQIVND (reference sequence). CDR3 nucleotides: TGTGCCAGTAGTATAGTTCTAAGCTCCTACGAGCAGTACTTC. Protein product: CASSIVLSSYEQYF.

The rearrangement links TRBV5-1 to TRBJ2-3; 12 bases fit TRBD2. Germline lookup yields CDR1 SGHRS and CDR2 YFSETQ. This CDR3 spans 16 amino acids. V trimming: 4 bases; J trimming: 2 bases; junction bases outside the gene matches: 5. The CDR3 coding sequence is TGCGCCAGCAGCCTCCGGACTAGCGGGGCCACAGATACGCAGTATTTT. Translated, it gives CASSLRTSGATDTQYF.

This chain joins TRBV5-8 and TRBJ2-5, with a possible D match to TRBD2 (6 bases). V was clipped by 3 bases and J by 2 bases, with 11 bases between them. The CDR3 sequence is 14 residues long. CDR1 and CDR2 (germline): SGHTS, YDEGEE. In DNA, the CDR3 is TGTGCCAGCAGCTATAGCGGAGGTCAAGAGACCCAGTACTTC. It is translated as CASSYSGGQETQYF.

The chain uses TRBV29-1 and TRBJ2-3; D call uncertain. Germline V gene data show CDR1 as SQVTM and CDR2 as ANQGSEA. The CDR3 sequence is 11 residues long. V was clipped by 4 bases and J by 3 bases, with 5 bases between them. The CDR3 nucleotides are TGCAGCGTTGGCCGGACAGATACGCAGTATTTT. Its translation: CSVGRTDTQYF.

This chain links TRBV7-9 with TRBJ2-1, with 12 bases fitting TRBD2. Germline V lookup: CDR1 SEHNR, CDR2 FQNEAQ (reference sequence). V lost 5 bases and J lost 4; bases outside the gene matches: 3. CDR3 length equals 15 residues. The CDR3 reads CASSRTSGNYNEQFF. Written as DNA, the CDR3 is TGTGCCAGCAGCCGGACTAGCGGGAATTACAATGAGCAGTTCTTC.

The rearrangement links TRBV2 to TRBJ1-1; TRBD1 matches at 8 bases. Germline-derived CDR1 and CDR2 are SNHLY and FYNNEI. V lost 7 bases and J lost 6; bases outside the gene matches: 10. The length of the CDR3 is 14 residues. This CDR3 reads CASTLDRVKAEAFF. CDR3 DNA: TGTGCCAGCACGTTGGACAGGGTGAAGGCTGAAGCTTTCTTT.

This chain joins TRBV15 and TRBJ1-3; D call uncertain. The CDR3 is made up of 14 amino acids. Trimming removed 0 bases from V and 2 bases from J, with 5 bases in between. CDR1 is LNHNV, CDR2 YYDKDF, per germline (reference sequence). The CDR3 loop reads CATSRDFAGNTIYF. The CDR3 DNA reads TGTGCCACCAGCAGAGATTTTGCTGGAAACACCATATATTTT. Variable domain in full (rest from reference TRBV15 and TRBJ1-3): DAMVIQNPRYQVTQFGKPVTLSCSQTLNHNVMYWYQQKSSQAPKLLFHYYDKDFNNEADTPDNFQSRRPNTSFCFLDIRSPGLGDTAMYLCATSRDFAGNTIYFGEGSWLTVV.

This chain connects TRBV7-9 to TRBJ2-7; 7 nucleotides agree with TRBD2. Germline V gene data show CDR1 as SEHNR and CDR2 as FQNEAQ (reference sequence). The V segment lost 2 bases and the J segment 5 bases; nucleotides outside the gene matches: 3. The CDR3 has 13 residues. DNA of the CDR3: TGTGCCAGCAGCTTATCTGGGAGGGACGAGCAGTACTTC. It is translated as CASSLSGRDEQYF.

The V and J genes are TRBV6-1 and TRBJ2-1; 8 positions match TRBD2. This CDR3 has 15 residues. Per germline, CDR1 MNHNS and CDR2 SASEGT. Unmatched junction bases numbered 5, after V lost 4 bases and J lost 3 bases. For the CDR3, the DNA is TGTGCCAGCAGTGCCTCCGGGACTAGCTACAATGAGCAGTTCTTC. The encoded protein is CASSASGTSYNEQFF.